Listed below are T cell receptor beta chains from one sample, sequenced in a study of cytomegalovirus exposure and HLA in healthy donors. Method: immunoSEQ multiplex PCR; TCRdb's copy keeps in-frame clones and lacks some. In the table there are under 200,000 clones, around four fifths of which are singletons. Sequences were obtained from PBMCs. The receptors were gathered from a man between 18 and 29 years old in good health and CMV-seronegative. Each CDR3 is given with its conserved first and last residue. Fields, in order: D gene, V gene, J gene, clone size, CDR3 protein. The D gene is left open where the match is weak. A row's size may be missing; if present it is once, few, many or a size class.

d_call: .; v_call: TRBV13; j_call: TRBJ1-4; clone_size: .; cdr3_aa: CASSLGGAHEKLFF
d_call: .; v_call: TRBV2; j_call: TRBJ2-1; clone_size: .; cdr3_aa: CASRPRRGRKYNEQFF
d_call: TRBD1; v_call: TRBV4-2; j_call: TRBJ1-4; clone_size: .; cdr3_aa: CASSQGMDRGFEKLFF
d_call: TRBD1; v_call: TRBV5-1; j_call: TRBJ1-2; clone_size: .; cdr3_aa: CASSLGPGQGNGGYTF
d_call: .; v_call: TRBV30; j_call: TRBJ1-5; clone_size: .; cdr3_aa: CAWSVLLPPGDQPQHF
d_call: .; v_call: TRBV5-1; j_call: TRBJ2-2; clone_size: once; cdr3_aa: CASSLAAENTGELFF
d_call: TRBD1; v_call: TRBV7-2; j_call: TRBJ1-2; clone_size: .; cdr3_aa: CASSIRTNVGQGAGYGYTF
d_call: .; v_call: TRBV7-6; j_call: TRBJ2-7; clone_size: .; cdr3_aa: CASSLGTATYEQYF
d_call: TRBD2; v_call: TRBV5-1; j_call: TRBJ2-5; clone_size: .; cdr3_aa: CASSLAVAGAIQETQYF
d_call: .; v_call: TRBV7-9; j_call: TRBJ1-2; clone_size: .; cdr3_aa: CASSLGSGNLYGYTF
d_call: .; v_call: TRBV9; j_call: TRBJ2-5; clone_size: .; cdr3_aa: CASSRTTQETQYF
d_call: .; v_call: TRBV7-2; j_call: TRBJ1-2; clone_size: .; cdr3_aa: CASSLSQNYGYTF